What follows are 27 T cell receptor beta chains derived from one specimen sequenced in a study of identical twins. TCRdb processed the 5' RACE reads anew with MiXCR; each CDR3 protein has one entry. The sample comprises about 520,000 distinct CDR3 sequences, around 20% of which are singletons, and 0.8% to 1% rests with the top ten. Separately, the same data were catalogued under a study of T cells expressing NK-cell markers.

What was sequenced was CD4+ T cells sorted from blood. These receptor sequences come from a woman aged 18-29 years in good health.

This clonotype turned up a few times. The chain couples TRBV21-1 to TRBJ2-5; the tabulated D call, TRBD1, remains unverified against the DNA. TRBV21-1 is described as a pseudogene. This CDR3 region has 12 residues. The CDR3 DNA is TGTGCCAGCCCGGACAGTGAGGAGACCCAGTACTTC. As protein: CASPDSEETQYF.

This clonotype was observed a few times. The chain has TRBV2 and TRBJ1-2; the match to TRBD1 covers 9 bases. Germline CDR1 SNHLY, CDR2 FYNNEI. J gave up 6 bases and V 6 bases, and 8 bases lay outside the gene matches. This CDR3 comprises 14 residues. As DNA, the CDR3 is TGTGCCAGCAGGGACTGGACAGGGGAAGATGGCTACACCTTC. Amino acid sequence: CASRDWTGEDGYTF.

The chain joins TRBV6-5 to TRBJ1-3; no clear D gene. Germline V CDR1 and CDR2: MNHEY, SVGAGI. The CDR3 sequence is 16 residues long. The germline V and J ends were trimmed by 0 bases and 0 bases, with 9 bases remaining between them. CDR3 nucleotide sequence: TGTGCCAGCAGTTACTCTAGACGGCTCTCTGGAAACACCATATATTTT. Its protein product is CASSYSRRLSGNTIYF.

This clonotype was seen a handful of times. V is TRBV20-1 and J is TRBJ1-2; a weak D match, TRBD1 (6 bases). Trimming stripped 5 bases from V and 2 bases from J, with 9 bases between. This CDR3 is built from 12 residues. Germline CDR1 reads DFQATT; CDR2 reads SNEGSKA (reference sequence). The CDR3 is CSAWTENYGYTF. The CDR3 coding sequence is TGCAGTGCTTGGACAGAGAACTATGGCTACACCTTC.

This clonotype was seen a handful of times. The chain couples TRBV7-2 to TRBJ2-7; D uncertain. Germline loops: CDR1 SGHTA, CDR2 FQGNSA. V lost 5 bases and J 0 bases, leaving 8 bases between the germline ends. The CDR3 extends over 13 amino acids. The CDR3: CASSGASSYEQYF. The CDR3 region has the DNA TGTGCCAGCAGCGGAGCCTCCTCCTACGAGCAGTACTTC.

This clonotype was seen just once. V usage is TRBV5-1 and J usage is TRBJ2-1; 7 nucleotides agree with TRBD1. Germline V lookup: CDR1 SGHRS, CDR2 YFSETQ. The CDR3 contains 14 residues. The J segment lost 9 bases and the V segment lost 6 bases, leaving 12 bases of the junction unmatched. CDR3 sequence (DNA): TGCGCCAGCAACCCGGGACAGCCGTATGGTGAGCAGTTCTTC. This encodes CASNPGQPYGEQFF.

This clonotype was seen more than once but under ten times. V and J are TRBV20-1 and TRBJ2-1; 13 bases line up with TRBD2. The CDR3 length is 17 residues. CDR1 DFQATT and CDR2 SNEGSKA come from the germline V gene (reference sequence). J was trimmed by 9 bases and V by 8 bases; bases with no gene match: 19. CDR3 sequence reads: CSMAERTSGRPGGEQFF. The DNA of the CDR3 is TGCAGTATGGCTGAAAGGACTAGCGGGAGACCTGGGGGTGAGCAGTTCTTC.

This clonotype appeared once. This rearrangement joins TRBV5-4 to TRBJ2-7; D tentatively fits TRBD1 or TRBD2 (5 bases each). Between the trimmed V and J ends, which lost 1 base and 6 bases, there was a span of 17 bases. Looked up from germline, CDR1 is SGHNT and CDR2 is YYREEE (reference sequence). This CDR3 has 15 amino acids. CDR3 coding DNA: TGTGCCAGCAGCTTGAGGTCCACAGGAGAGGGCGAGCAGTACTTC. As protein: CASSLRSTGEGEQYF.

This clonotype was seen many times. The genes are TRBV20-1 and TRBJ2-7; 13 nucleotides match TRBD2. Germline V gene sequence: CDR1 DFQATT, CDR2 SNEGSKA (reference sequence). V shed 4 bases and J 7 bases; nucleotides not matched to a gene: 7. This CDR3 is built from 14 residues. As DNA, the CDR3 is TGCAGTGCTAATCCTGGACTAGCGGGAGAAGAGCAGTACTTC. Amino acid sequence: CSANPGLAGEEQYF.

This clonotype has ten or more counts. The chain is built from TRBV24-1 and TRBJ1-1, with 7 bases fitting TRBD1. Germline CDR1 KGHDR, CDR2 SFDVKD. Trimming cost V 6 bases and J 4 bases; bases outside gene matches: 4. The CDR3 spans 13 residues. The CDR3 loop reads CATSKNRGTEAFF. The CDR3 DNA reads TGTGCCACCAGTAAAAACAGGGGCACTGAAGCTTTCTTT.

This clonotype was seen more than once but under ten times. The chain links TRBV6-5 to TRBJ2-5; 7 nucleotides line up with TRBD2. CDR1 is MNHEY and CDR2 is SVGAGI in the germline V gene. The V segment lost 2 bases and the J segment 5 bases; nucleotides outside the gene matches: 5. The CDR3 totals 14 residues. This chain's CDR3 is CASSYPLGGETQYF. The CDR3 bases are TGTGCCAGCAGTTACCCGCTGGGGGGGGAGACCCAGTACTTC.

The V and J genes are TRBV7-9 and TRBJ2-2, with 7 bases identical to TRBD1. This CDR3 contains 15 residues. Germline CDR1 and CDR2: SEHNR and FQNEAQ (reference sequence). Trimming took 2 bases from V and 5 from J; bases not matched to a gene: 5. CDR3: CASSLLKQGTGELFF. CDR3 DNA sequence: TGTGCCAGCAGCTTACTCAAACAGGGGACCGGGGAGCTGTTTTTT.

This clonotype has only a few counts. This sequence joins TRBV12-3 or TRBV12-4 and TRBJ1-2; 9 positions match TRBD1. The CDR3 length is 15 residues. J lost 0 bases, V lost 5 bases, and 4 bases had no gene match. DNA of the CDR3: TGTGCCAGCAGTGCGTGGACAGGGGCTAACTATGGCTACACCTTC. Translating it yields CASSAWTGANYGYTF.

In DNA form, the CDR3 reads TGTGCCAGCCTTAGGGGGGGGAACACTGAAGCTTTCTTT. Amino acids: CASLRGGNTEAFF. The rearrangement links TRBV6-6 to TRBJ1-1; D possibly corresponds to TRBD1 (6 bases). The CDR3 runs to 13 residues. V lost 8 bases, J lost 1 base, and 11 bases lay in between. Germline CDR1 reads MNHNY; CDR2 reads SVGAGI (reference sequence).

This clonotype occurred a few times. This CDR3 reads CASSFFGQGTETQYF. For the CDR3, the DNA is TGTGCCAGCAGTTTCTTCGGACAGGGAACCGAGACCCAGTACTTC. The chain has TRBV27 and TRBJ2-5, with TRBD1 identical over 8 bases. Trimming cost V 3 bases and J 5 bases; bases outside gene matches: 8. Germline CDR1 and CDR2: MNHEY and SMNVEV (reference sequence). The CDR3 has 15 residues.

The chain is built from TRBV9 and TRBJ2-3; D unclear. V was trimmed by 4 bases and J by 4 bases, leaving 10 bases between them. Germline CDR1 and CDR2: SGDLS and YYNGEE. There are 13 residues in the CDR3. CDR3 protein: CASSLSHADTQYF. The CDR3 DNA sequence: TGTGCCAGCAGCTTATCACACGCAGATACGCAGTATTTT.

A few counts support this clonotype. V gene TRBV15 combines with J gene TRBJ2-2, with D hard to call. CDR1 and CDR2 (germline): LNHNV, YYDKDF (reference sequence). The V end lost 5 bases, the J end lost 5 bases, and 12 bases lay between the germline ends. This CDR3 spans 14 amino acids. The CDR3 here is CATSVSVGTGELFF. The CDR3 DNA follows: TGTGCCACCAGCGTATCCGTAGGGACCGGGGAGCTGTTTTTT. The full variable domain, in which reference TRBV15 and TRBJ2-2 provide the parts outside the CDR3, is DAMVIQNPRYQVTQFGKPVTLSCSQTLNHNVMYWYQQKSSQAPKLLFHYYDKDFNNEADTPDNFQSRRPNTSFCFLDIRSPGLGDTAMYLCATSVSVGTGELFFGEGSRLTVL.

V and J are TRBV9 and TRBJ1-5; 8 nucleotides align to TRBD1. This CDR3 spans 14 amino acids. In germline, CDR1 is SGDLS, CDR2 YYNGEE. Trimming took 3 bases from V and 7 from J; bases not matched to a gene: 6. The CDR3 nucleotides read TGTGCCAGCAGCGCACAGGGGGGGGGCCAGCCCCAGCATTTT. It translates to CASSAQGGGQPQHF.

This rearrangement joins TRBV20-1 to TRBJ1-5; D gene uncertain. Germline values: CDR1 DFQATT, CDR2 SNEGSKA (reference sequence). V lost 3 bases to trimming and J lost 0 bases, with 9 bases between them. This CDR3 region has 14 residues. CDR3 region: CSARAPPSNQPQHF. The CDR3 DNA reads as TGCAGTGCTAGGGCACCTCCTAGCAATCAGCCCCAGCATTTT.

CDR3 nucleotide sequence: TGTGCCAGCAGTACCCAACGGGGTTGGCAGGGCAGGTTCCACGAGCAGTACTTC. The encoded protein is CASSTQRGWQGRFHEQYF. J is TRBJ2-7 and V is TRBV12-3 or TRBV12-4; D may match TRBD1 or TRBD2 (5 bases each). The CDR3 contains 18 residues. The V and J ends lost 5 bases and 5 bases respectively, with 28 bases between them.

CDR3 loop: CASSPRGPHSEQFF. The CDR3 region has the DNA TGTGCCAGCAGCCCTAGAGGCCCACACAGTGAGCAGTTCTTC. V gene TRBV7-2 combines with J gene TRBJ2-1; D gene ambiguous. There are 14 residues in the CDR3. The V and J ends lost 5 bases and 9 bases respectively, with 17 bases between them. In germline, CDR1 is SGHTA, CDR2 FQGNSA.

V usage is TRBV20-1 and J usage is TRBJ1-1; D remains unclear. Germline CDR1 DFQATT, CDR2 SNEGSKA (reference sequence). There are 12 residues in the CDR3. V was clipped by 5 bases and J by 0 bases, with 7 bases between them. The DNA of the CDR3 is TGCAGTGCTGTGCGGGTGAACACTGAAGCTTTCTTT. Amino acids: CSAVRVNTEAFF.

This clonotype has more than one count but fewer than ten. The genes are TRBV10-1 and TRBJ2-2; 9 bases are shared with TRBD1. The CDR3 runs 16 residues. Germline V lookup: CDR1 WNHNN, CDR2 SYGVQD (reference sequence). The J segment lost 6 bases and the V segment lost 5 bases, leaving 10 bases of the junction unmatched. CDR3 in DNA: TGCGCCAGCAGTAGATCTGGACAGGGGCAAGCCGGGGAGCTGTTTTTT. Encoded protein: CASSRSGQGQAGELFF.

J is TRBJ2-7 and V is TRBV5-1; D gene ambiguous. Germline CDR1 is SGHRS and CDR2 is YFSETQ. The CDR3 length is 15 residues. The V end was cut by 9 bases, the J end by 4 bases, with 23 bases between. The chain's CDR3 is CATTTQPGQTYEQYF. Here the CDR3 DNA reads TGCGCCACCACTACTCAGCCTGGGCAGACGTACGAGCAGTACTTC.

The sample holds many counts of this clonotype. The genes are TRBV20-1 and TRBJ1-2; 9 bases line up with TRBD1. The CDR3 has 11 residues. The germline V gene encodes CDR1 DFQATT and CDR2 SNEGSKA (reference sequence). The trim removed 5 bases at V and 7 bases at J, leaving 2 bases unmatched. The CDR3 nucleotides read TGCAGTGCTCCGGACAGGGGTGGCTACACCTTC. As protein: CSAPDRGGYTF.

Here the CDR3 reads CASRPTGFGEQYF. For the CDR3, the DNA is TGTGCCAGCAGACCAACAGGATTCGGCGAGCAGTACTTC. The chain recombines TRBV12-3 or TRBV12-4 with TRBJ2-7, with a possible D match to TRBD1 (5 bases). V shed 6 bases and J shed 6 bases, with 15 bases lying between them. The length of the CDR3 is 13 residues.

V usage is TRBV3-1 and J usage is TRBJ1-2; D perhaps matches TRBD1 (5 bases). There are 15 residues in the CDR3. The germline gives CDR1 LGHDT, CDR2 YNNKEL (reference sequence). V was trimmed by 3 bases and J by 3 bases, leaving 14 bases between them. Here the CDR3 DNA reads TGTGCCAGCAGCCACCGCTCGCAGGGACACTATGGCTACACCTTC. Its translation: CASSHRSQGHYGYTF.